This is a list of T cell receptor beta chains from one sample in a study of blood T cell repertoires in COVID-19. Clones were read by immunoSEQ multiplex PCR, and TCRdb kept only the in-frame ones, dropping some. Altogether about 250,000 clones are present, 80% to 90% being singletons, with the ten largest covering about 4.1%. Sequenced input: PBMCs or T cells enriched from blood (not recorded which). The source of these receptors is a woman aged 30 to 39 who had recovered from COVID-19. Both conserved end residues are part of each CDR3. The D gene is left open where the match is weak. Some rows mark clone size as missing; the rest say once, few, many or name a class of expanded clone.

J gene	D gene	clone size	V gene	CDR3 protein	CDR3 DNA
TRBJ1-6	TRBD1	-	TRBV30	CAWRSGITGVSSYNSPLHF	TGTGCCTGGAGATCTGGAATTACAGGGGTTAGCTCCTATAATTCACCCCTCCACTTT
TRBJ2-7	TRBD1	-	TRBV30	CAWRLTGAAYEQYF	TGTGCCTGGAGGCTGACAGGGGCCGCCTACGAGCAGTACTTC
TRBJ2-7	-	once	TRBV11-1	CASSLTSGPQYF	TGTGCCAGCAGCTTAACGTCAGGTCCCCAGTACTTC
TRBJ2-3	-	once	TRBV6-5	CASSRTGTDTQYF	TGTGCCAGCAGTCGGACAGGCACAGATACGCAGTATTTT
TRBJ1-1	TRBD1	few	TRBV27	CASSFTGGGTEAFF	TGTGCCAGCAGTTTTACAGGGGGCGGGACTGAAGCTTTCTTT
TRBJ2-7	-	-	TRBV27	CASSWTVGYEQYF	TGTGCCAGCAGTTGGACTGTTGGGTACGAGCAGTACTTC
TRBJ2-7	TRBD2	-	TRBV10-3	CATQAGGGSSYEQYF	TGTGCCACCCAGGCGGGGGGCGGTAGCTCCTACGAGCAGTACTTC
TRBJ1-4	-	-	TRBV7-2	CASSPRRDPSEEKLFF	TGTGCCAGCAGCCCTAGGAGGGACCCTTCGGAGGAAAAACTGTTTTTT
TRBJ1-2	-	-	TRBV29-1	CSVDMAGGYGYTF	TGCAGCGTTGATATGGCGGGAGGCTATGGCTACACCTTC
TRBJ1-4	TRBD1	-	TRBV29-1	CSVEPGQGDEKLFF	TGCAGCGTTGAGCCGGGACAGGGGGATGAAAAACTGTTTTTT
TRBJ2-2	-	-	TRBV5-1	CASSGRTVNTGELFF	TGCGCCAGCAGCGGCAGGACAGTGAACACCGGGGAGCTGTTTTTT
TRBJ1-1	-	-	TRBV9	CASSVAPNTEAFF	TGTGCCAGCAGCGTGGCTCCGAACACTGAAGCTTTCTTT
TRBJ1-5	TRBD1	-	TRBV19	CASSPQGSGNQPQHF	TGTGCCAGTAGTCCACAGGGGTCCGGCAATCAGCCCCAGCATTTT
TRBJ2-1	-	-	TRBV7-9	CASSQTGARYNEQFF	TGTGCCAGCAGCCAAACTGGGGCACGCTACAATGAGCAGTTCTTC
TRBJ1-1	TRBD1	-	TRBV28	CASSLVGTGHTEAFF	TGTGCCAGCAGTTTAGTTGGGACAGGGCACACTGAAGCTTTCTTT
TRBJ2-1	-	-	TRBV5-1	CASSETAGYNEQFF	TGCGCCAGCAGTGAGACGGCGGGGTACAATGAGCAGTTCTTC
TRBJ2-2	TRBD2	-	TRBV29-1	CSVARGLAGGAGELFF	TGCAGCGTCGCGAGGGGACTAGCGGGGGGCGCCGGGGAGCTGTTTTTT
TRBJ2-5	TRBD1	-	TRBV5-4	CASSIGQGQETQYF	TGTGCCAGCAGCATAGGACAGGGCCAAGAGACCCAGTACTTC
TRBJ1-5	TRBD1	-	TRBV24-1	CATGTGDNQPQHF	TGTGCCACCGGAACAGGGGACAATCAGCCCCAGCATTTT
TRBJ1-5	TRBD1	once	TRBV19	CASSPGQLTPQPQHF	TGTGCCAGTAGTCCGGGACAGCTTACCCCCCAGCCCCAGCATTTT
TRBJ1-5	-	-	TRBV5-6	CASSYRNQPQHF	TGTGCCAGCAGCTACAGAAATCAGCCCCAGCATTTT
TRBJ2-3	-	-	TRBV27	CASSPYSTDTQYF	TGTGCCAGCAGCCCCTATAGCACAGATACGCAGTATTTT
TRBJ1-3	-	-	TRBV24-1	CATSPSGTHSGNTIYF	TGTGCCACCAGTCCTTCGGGGACTCACTCTGGAAACACCATATATTTT
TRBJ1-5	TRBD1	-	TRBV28	CASSPSEFDRGSNQPQHF	TGTGCCAGCAGTCCGTCAGAATTCGACAGGGGCAGCAATCAGCCCCAGCATTTT
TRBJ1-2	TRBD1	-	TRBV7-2	CASSTGQGTYYGYTF	TGTGCCAGCAGCACGGGACAGGGGACGTACTATGGCTACACCTTC
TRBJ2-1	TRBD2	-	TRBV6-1	CASSEPGLAVHNEQFF	TGTGCCAGCAGTGAGCCGGGACTAGCGGTTCACAATGAGCAGTTCTTC
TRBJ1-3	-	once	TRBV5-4	CASSLGQRNTIYF	TGTGCCAGCAGCTTGGGACAGAGAAACACCATATATTTT
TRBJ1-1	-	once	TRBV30	CAWSRGRIAFF	TGTGCCTGGAGTAGAGGGCGGATAGCTTTCTTT
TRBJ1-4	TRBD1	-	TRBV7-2	CASTRTGSEKLFF	TGTGCCAGCACGAGGACAGGGAGTGAAAAACTGTTTTTT
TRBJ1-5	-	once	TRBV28	CASNPGLGAMHQPQHF	TGTGCCAGCAACCCCGGCCTAGGGGCCATGCATCAGCCCCAGCATTTT
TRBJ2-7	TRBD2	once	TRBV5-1	CASSSGLAVYEQYF	TGCGCCAGCAGCTCCGGACTAGCGGTCTACGAGCAGTACTTC
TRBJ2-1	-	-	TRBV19	CASSIVEGFSSYNEQFF	TGTGCCAGTAGTATAGTTGAGGGATTCTCCTCCTACAATGAGCAGTTCTTC
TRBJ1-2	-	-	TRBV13	CASSLEGEANYGYTF	TGTGCCAGCAGCTTAGAAGGGGAGGCGAACTATGGCTACACCTTC
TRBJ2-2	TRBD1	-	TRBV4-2	CASSPSTPRDRGFRFSSGELFF	TGTGCCAGCAGCCCATCAACGCCCCGGGACAGGGGCTTTAGATTTAGTTCCGGGGAGCTGTTTTTT
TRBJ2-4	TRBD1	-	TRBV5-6	CASSWTGDPSGIQYF	TGTGCCAGCAGCTGGACAGGGGACCCGTCGGGCATTCAGTACTTC
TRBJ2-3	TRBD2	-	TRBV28	CASSLSMAGGPGDTQYF	TGTGCCAGCAGTTTATCCATGGCGGGGGGGCCCGGAGATACGCAGTATTTT
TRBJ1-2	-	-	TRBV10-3	CAISEAFGLHGYTF	TGTGCCATCAGTGAGGCTTTCGGTCTACATGGCTACACCTTC
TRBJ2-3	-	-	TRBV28	CASRDLSGDTHTDTQYF	TGTGCCAGCAGGGACCTCTCAGGGGATACGCACACCGATACGCAGTATTTT
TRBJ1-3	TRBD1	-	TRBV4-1	CASSQVTGQRFFSGNTIYF	TGCGCCAGCAGCCAAGTAACGGGACAGCGTTTCTTCTCTGGAAACACCATATATTTT
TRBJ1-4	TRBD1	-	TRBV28	CASSLPQGGNEKLFF	TGTGCCAGCAGTCTCCCACAGGGGGGGAATGAAAAACTGTTTTTT
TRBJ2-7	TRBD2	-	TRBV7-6	CASSLWEGPYEQYF	TGTGCCAGCAGCTTATGGGAGGGCCCCTACGAGCAGTACTTC
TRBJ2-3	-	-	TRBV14	CASSQVATDTQYF	TGTGCCAGCAGCCAAGTAGCCACAGATACGCAGTATTTT
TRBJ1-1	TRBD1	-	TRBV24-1	CATSDHSSTGAKTEAFF	TGTGCCACCAGTGACCACTCTTCGACAGGGGCAAAAACTGAAGCTTTCTTT
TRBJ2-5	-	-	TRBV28	CASSLLSGRGETQYF	TGTGCCAGCAGTTTACTTTCCGGGAGAGGAGAGACCCAGTACTTC
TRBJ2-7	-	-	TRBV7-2	CASSSAGLLSSYEQYF	TGTGCCAGCAGCAGCGCCGGCCTCCTCAGCTCCTACGAGCAGTACTTC
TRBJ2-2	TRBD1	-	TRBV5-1	CASSLGTGAYGELFF	TGCGCCAGCAGCTTGGGGACAGGGGCTTACGGGGAGCTGTTTTTT
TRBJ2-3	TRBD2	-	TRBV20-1	CSASGLAGGKLGDTQYF	TGCAGTGCTAGTGGACTAGCGGGAGGTAAATTAGGTGATACGCAGTATTTT
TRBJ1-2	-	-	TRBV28	CASRIDRNYGYTF	TGTGCCAGCAGAATAGACAGAAACTATGGCTACACCTTC
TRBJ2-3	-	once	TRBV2	CASRGGLSTDTQYF	TGTGCCAGCAGAGGGGGTCTTAGCACAGATACGCAGTATTTT
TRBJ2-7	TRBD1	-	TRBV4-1	CASSYTGTGDYEQYF	TGCGCCAGCAGTTATACCGGGACAGGGGACTACGAGCAGTACTTC
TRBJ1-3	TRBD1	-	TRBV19	CASRRRGTGAQSSGNTIYF	TGTGCCAGCAGGCGCCGGGGGACAGGGGCACAGAGCTCTGGAAACACCATATATTTT
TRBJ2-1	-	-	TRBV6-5	CASSYRPGADYNEQFF	TGTGCCAGCAGTTACCGCCCAGGGGCAGACTACAATGAGCAGTTCTTC
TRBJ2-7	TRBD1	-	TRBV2	CASRPGQAYEQYF	TGTGCCAGCAGGCCAGGACAGGCCTACGAGCAGTACTTC
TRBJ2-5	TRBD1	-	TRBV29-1	CSARDSPSETQYF	TGCAGCGCTAGGGACAGCCCCTCAGAGACCCAGTACTTC
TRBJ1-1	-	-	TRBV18	CASSQAQGHTEAFF	TGTGCCAGCTCTCAGGCGCAGGGTCACACTGAAGCTTTCTTT
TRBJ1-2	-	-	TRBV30	CASGGTNYGYTF	TGTGCCTCAGGAGGGACTAACTATGGCTACACCTTC
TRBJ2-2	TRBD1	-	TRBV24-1	CATSDTGQGGWTGELFF	TGTGCCACCAGTGACACCGGACAGGGGGGATGGACCGGGGAGCTGTTTTTT
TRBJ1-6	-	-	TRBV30	CAGDKVNSPLHF	TGTGCCGGCGACAAGGTTAATTCACCCCTCCACTTT
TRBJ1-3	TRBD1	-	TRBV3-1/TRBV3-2	CASSLFPLGTGVGNTIYF	TGTGCCAGCAGCCTTTTTCCCCTAGGGACAGGGGTAGGAAACACCATATATTTT
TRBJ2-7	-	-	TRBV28	CASSFGFRGEQYF	TGTGCCAGCAGTTTCGGTTTCCGGGGCGAGCAGTACTTC